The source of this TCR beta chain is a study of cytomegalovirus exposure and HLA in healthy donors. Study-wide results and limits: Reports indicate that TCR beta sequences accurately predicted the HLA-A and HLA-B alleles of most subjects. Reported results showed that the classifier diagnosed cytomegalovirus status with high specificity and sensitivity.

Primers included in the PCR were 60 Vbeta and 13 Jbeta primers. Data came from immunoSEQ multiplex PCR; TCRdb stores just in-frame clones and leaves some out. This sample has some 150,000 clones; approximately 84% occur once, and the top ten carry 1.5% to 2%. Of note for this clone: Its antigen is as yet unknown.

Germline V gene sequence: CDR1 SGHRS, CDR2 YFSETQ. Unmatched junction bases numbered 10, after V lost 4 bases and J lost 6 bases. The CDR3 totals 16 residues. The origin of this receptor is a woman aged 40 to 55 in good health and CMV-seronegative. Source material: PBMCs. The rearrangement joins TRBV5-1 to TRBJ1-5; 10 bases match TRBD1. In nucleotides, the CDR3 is TGCGCCAGCAGCCGAGACCCGGGACAGGGGTTTCAGCCCCAGCATTTT. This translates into CASSRDPGQGFQPQHF.